Sequencing of this T cell receptor beta chain was carried out in a study of cytomegalovirus exposure and HLA in healthy donors. The overall study: Drawn from HLA-typed donors, roughly 87 million unique TCRs were held in an early data release. Overall study results and limits: Most TCR beta V segments were productive about 87% or about 30% of the time in an earlier analysis. An analysis was carried out later, and it reportedly showed fewer N-insertions in an Asian-associated ancestry cluster than the approximately 670-donor mean. Accurate prediction of most subjects' HLA-A and HLA-B alleles from TCR beta sequences was reported.

Regarding this clone: No antigen is known for it.

The germline CDR1 and CDR2 sequences are MNHNS and SASEGT. The CDR3 contains 12 residues. Trimming stripped 6 bases from V and 5 bases from J, with 10 bases between. The PCR ran on 60 Vbeta and 13 Jbeta primers. Repertoires were generated with immunoSEQ multiplex PCR, while TCRdb's copy carries only in-frame clones and drops some. Of 80,000 to 100,000 clones in the sample, 69% were seen once. The chain links TRBV6-1 to TRBJ2-5, with D perhaps TRBD1 (5 bases). Sequencing used PBMCs. The TCR was taken from a female donor in good health and CMV-seronegative. The CDR3, as DNA: TGTGCCAGCAGAGGGGCTGGGGAGACCCAGTACTTC. This sequence encodes CASRGAGETQYF.